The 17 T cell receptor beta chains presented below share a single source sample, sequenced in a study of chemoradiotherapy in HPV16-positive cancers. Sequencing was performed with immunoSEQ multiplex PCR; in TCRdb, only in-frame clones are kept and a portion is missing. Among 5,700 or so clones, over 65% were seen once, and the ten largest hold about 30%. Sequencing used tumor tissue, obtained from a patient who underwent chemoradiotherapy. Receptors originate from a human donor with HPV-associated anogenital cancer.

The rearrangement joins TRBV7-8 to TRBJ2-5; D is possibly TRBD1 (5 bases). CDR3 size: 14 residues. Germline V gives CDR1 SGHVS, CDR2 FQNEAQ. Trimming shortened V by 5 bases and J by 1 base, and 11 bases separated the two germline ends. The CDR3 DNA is TGTGCCAGCAGCCCCCAGACAGCCCAAGAGACCCAGTACTTC. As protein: CASSPQTAQETQYF.

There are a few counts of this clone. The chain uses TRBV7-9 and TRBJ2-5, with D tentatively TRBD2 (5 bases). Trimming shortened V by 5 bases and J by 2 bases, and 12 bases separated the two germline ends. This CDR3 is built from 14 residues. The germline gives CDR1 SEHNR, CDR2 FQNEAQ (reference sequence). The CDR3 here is CASSQRGNQETQYF. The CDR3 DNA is TGTGCCAGCAGCCAACGAGGGAATCAAGAGACCCAGTACTTC. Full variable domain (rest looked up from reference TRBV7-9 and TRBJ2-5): DTGVSQNPRHKITKRGQNVTFRCDPISEHNRLYWYRQTLGQGPEFLTYFQNEAQLEKSRLLSDRFSAERPKGSFSTLEIQRTEQGDSAMYLCASSQRGNQETQYFGPGTRLLVL.

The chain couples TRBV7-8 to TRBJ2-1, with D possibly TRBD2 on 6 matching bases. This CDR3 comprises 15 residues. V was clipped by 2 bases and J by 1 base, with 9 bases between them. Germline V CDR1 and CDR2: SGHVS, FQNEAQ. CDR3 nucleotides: TGTGCCAGCAGCTTAAAGGAGGGTTCCTACAATGAGCAGTTCTTC. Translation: CASSLKEGSYNEQFF.

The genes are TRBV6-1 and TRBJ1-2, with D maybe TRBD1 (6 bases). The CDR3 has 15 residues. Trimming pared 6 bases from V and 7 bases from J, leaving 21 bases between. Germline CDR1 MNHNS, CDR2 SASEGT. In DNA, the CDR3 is TGTGCCAGCAGATCAAACAGGGCAATGCAGTCTGGCTACACCTTC. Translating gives CASRSNRAMQSGYTF.

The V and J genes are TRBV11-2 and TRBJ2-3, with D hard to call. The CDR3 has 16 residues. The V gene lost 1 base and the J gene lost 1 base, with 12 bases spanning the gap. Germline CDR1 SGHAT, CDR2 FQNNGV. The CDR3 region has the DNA TGTGCCAGCAGCTTAGTTCTCGCCGGCGGCACAGATACGCAGTATTTT. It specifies CASSLVLAGGTDTQYF.

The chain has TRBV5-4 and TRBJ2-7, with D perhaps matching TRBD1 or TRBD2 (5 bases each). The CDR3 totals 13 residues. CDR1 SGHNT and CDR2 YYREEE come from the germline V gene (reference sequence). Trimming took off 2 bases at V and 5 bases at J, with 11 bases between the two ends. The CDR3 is CASSFHGTDEQYF. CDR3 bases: TGTGCCAGCAGCTTCCACGGGACCGACGAGCAGTACTTC.

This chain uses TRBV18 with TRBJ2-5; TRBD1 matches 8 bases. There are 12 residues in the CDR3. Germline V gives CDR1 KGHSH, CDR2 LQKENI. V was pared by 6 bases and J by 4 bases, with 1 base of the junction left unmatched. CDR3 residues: CASSTGVETQYF. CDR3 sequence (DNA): TGTGCCAGCTCGACAGGGGTAGAGACCCAGTACTTC.

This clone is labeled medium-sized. DNA of the CDR3: TGTGCCAGCAGTGAAATGTTTAGCATAGACACCGGGGAGCTGTTTTTT. Its translation: CASSEMFSIDTGELFF. This chain joins TRBV25-1 and TRBJ2-2, with no clear D. Trimming left V 2 bases short and J 3 bases short, with 13 bases between. The CDR3 extends over 16 amino acids. In germline, CDR1 is MGHDK, CDR2 SYGVNS.

The CDR3 DNA reads TGTGCCTGGAGTACCCGATCCGGAGATACGCAGTATTTT. Residues: CAWSTRSGDTQYF. The rearrangement links TRBV30 to TRBJ2-3; D gene ambiguous. The ends were cut back, 2 bases at V and 5 bases at J, with 11 bases in the middle. The CDR3 extends over 13 amino acids. The germline CDR1 and CDR2 sequences are GTSNPN and SVGIG (reference sequence).

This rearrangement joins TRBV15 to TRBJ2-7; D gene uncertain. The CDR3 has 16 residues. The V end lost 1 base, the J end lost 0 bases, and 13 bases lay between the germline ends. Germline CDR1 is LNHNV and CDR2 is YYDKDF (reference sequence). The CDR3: CATSRGSGQSSYEQYF. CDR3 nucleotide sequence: TGTGCCACCAGCAGAGGATCAGGCCAAAGCTCCTACGAGCAGTACTTC. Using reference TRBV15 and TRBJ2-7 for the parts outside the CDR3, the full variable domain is DAMVIQNPRYQVTQFGKPVTLSCSQTLNHNVMYWYQQKSSQAPKLLFHYYDKDFNNEADTPDNFQSRRPNTSFCFLDIRSPGLGDTAMYLCATSRGSGQSSYEQYFGPGTRLTVT.

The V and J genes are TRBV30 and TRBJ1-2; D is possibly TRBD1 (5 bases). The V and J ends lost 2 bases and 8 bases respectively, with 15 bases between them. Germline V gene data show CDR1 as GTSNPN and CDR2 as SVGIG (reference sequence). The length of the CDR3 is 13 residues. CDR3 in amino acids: CAWSNRGYGGYTF. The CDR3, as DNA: TGTGCCTGGAGTAATAGGGGTTATGGGGGCTACACCTTC.

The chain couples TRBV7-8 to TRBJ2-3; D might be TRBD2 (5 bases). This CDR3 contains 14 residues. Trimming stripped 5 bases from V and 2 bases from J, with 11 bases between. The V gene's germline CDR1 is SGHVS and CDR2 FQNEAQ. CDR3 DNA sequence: TGTGCCAGCAGCGGTCTAGCTTTCACAGATACGCAGTATTTT. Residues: CASSGLAFTDTQYF.

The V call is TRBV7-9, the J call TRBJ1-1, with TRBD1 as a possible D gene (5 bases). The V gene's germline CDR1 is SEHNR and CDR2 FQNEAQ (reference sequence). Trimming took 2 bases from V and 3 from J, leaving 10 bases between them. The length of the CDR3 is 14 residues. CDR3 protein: CASSLTWGYTEAFF. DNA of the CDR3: TGTGCCAGCAGCTTAACGTGGGGCTACACTGAAGCTTTCTTT.

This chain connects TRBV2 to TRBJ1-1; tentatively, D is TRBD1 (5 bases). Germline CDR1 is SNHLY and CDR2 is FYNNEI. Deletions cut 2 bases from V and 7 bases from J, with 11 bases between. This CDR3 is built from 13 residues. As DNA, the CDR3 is TGTGCCAGCAGTGAAAGGGGCCTCGGTGAAGCTTTCTTT. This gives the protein CASSERGLGEAFF.

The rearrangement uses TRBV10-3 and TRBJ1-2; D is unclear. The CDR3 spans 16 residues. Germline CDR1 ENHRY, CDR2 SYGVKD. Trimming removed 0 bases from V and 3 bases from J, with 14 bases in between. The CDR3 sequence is CAISESREGGDYGYTF. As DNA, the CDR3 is TGTGCCATCAGTGAGTCACGAGAGGGAGGAGACTATGGCTACACCTTC.

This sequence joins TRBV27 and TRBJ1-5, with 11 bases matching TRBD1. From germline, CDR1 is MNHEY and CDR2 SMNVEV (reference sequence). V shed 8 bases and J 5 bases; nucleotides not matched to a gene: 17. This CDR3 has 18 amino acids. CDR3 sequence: CASRGWSDRGLNDQPQHF. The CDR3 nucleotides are TGTGCCAGCCGGGGCTGGTCGGACAGGGGGCTAAACGATCAGCCCCAGCATTTT.

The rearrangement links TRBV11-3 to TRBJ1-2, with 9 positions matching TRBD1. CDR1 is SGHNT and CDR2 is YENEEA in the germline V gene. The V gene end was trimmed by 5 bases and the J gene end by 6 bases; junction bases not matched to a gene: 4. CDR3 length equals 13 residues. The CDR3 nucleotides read TGTGCCAGCAGCATCCGACAGGGGGATGGCTACACCTTC. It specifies CASSIRQGDGYTF.